Many counts were recorded for the clone carrying this T cell receptor beta chain. What it binds is unknown. This sample is part of a study of prognosis after radiotherapy for stage I lung cancer. On the study more broadly: It was between early 2018 and 2019 that stage I non-small cell lung cancer patients were enrolled. Study results and limitations: A fall in unique TCR clone counts followed stereotactic body radiation therapy, with medians of roughly 10,000 versus 7,000.

The germline CDR1 and CDR2 sequences are SGHAT and FQNNGV. Trimming took off 5 bases at V and 0 bases at J, with 10 bases between the two ends. The CDR3 is 14 residues long. Two-round multiplex PCR, the amplification method, yielded TCR beta CDR3 from genomic DNA. Gene-specific TRBV and TRBJ primers were used in PCR round one. A second round of PCR was carried out using universal primers. TCRdb independently ran MiXCR on the multiplex PCR reads; one entry per CDR3 protein. Seen here are about 13,000 distinct CDR3 sequences, 40% to 45% observed once, and the top ten hold approximately 40%. This material consisted of PBMCs, taken before or after stereotactic body radiation therapy (not recorded which). The source of this sequence is a donor over 45 with non-small cell lung cancer. This chain links TRBV11-2 with TRBJ2-5; D may be TRBD1 (6 bases). CDR3 region: CASSGGLYQETQYF. The CDR3 coding sequence is TGTGCCAGCAGCGGGGGCCTGTACCAAGAGACCCAGTACTTC.